The 10 T cell receptor beta chains below were found in one sample sequenced in a study of T cell responses to AZD1222 COVID-19 vaccine. The method was immunoSEQ multiplex PCR; TCRdb's version includes in-frame clones alone and lacks a portion of them. Of around 78,000 clones in the sample, roughly 90% were seen once. This specimen was peripheral blood, taken 28 days after the second AZD1222 dose. The receptors shown here come from an adult who received the AZD1222 COVID-19 vaccine.

The chain uses TRBV7-2 and TRBJ1-5; D might be TRBD1 (6 bases). Trimming shortened V by 5 bases and J by 4 bases, and 18 bases separated the two germline ends. Germline V gene lookup returns CDR1 SGHTA and CDR2 FQGNSA. The CDR3 has 16 amino acids. The DNA for the CDR3 is TGTGCCAGCAGCCTTTTGACAGGAGGGCTTAATCAGCCCCAGCATTTT. The encoded protein is CASSLLTGGLNQPQHF. The variable domain in full, completed from reference TRBV7-2 and TRBJ1-5, reads GAGVSQSPSNKVTEKGKDVELRCDPISGHTALYWYRQSLGQGLEFLIYFQGNSAPDKSGLPSDRFSAERTGGSVSTLTIQRTQQEDSAVYLCASSLLTGGLNQPQHFGDGTRLSIL.

The genes are TRBV10-3 and TRBJ1-2, with D hard to call. The CDR3 runs 12 residues. CDR1 is ENHRY, CDR2 SYGVKD, per germline. V lost 9 bases and J lost 3, with 11 bases in between. The DNA of the CDR3 is TGTGCCATTCCCGGGCCGTACTATGGCTACACCTTC. It encodes CAIPGPYYGYTF.

The CDR3 is CASSYEGYGQPQHF. In DNA, the CDR3 is TGTGCCAGCAGTTACGAGGGATACGGTCAGCCCCAGCATTTT. The genes are TRBV6-5 and TRBJ1-5; D not resolved. The CDR3 has 14 residues. Trimming took off 2 bases at V and 6 bases at J, with 11 bases between the two ends. Per the germline V gene, CDR1 is MNHEY and CDR2 is SVGAGI.

The chain links TRBV7-9 to TRBJ2-7; 8 bases are shared with TRBD1. The CDR3 runs to 15 residues. Germline-derived CDR1 and CDR2 are SEHNR and FQNEAQ (reference sequence). J lost 4 bases, V lost 0 bases, and 5 bases had no gene match. CDR3: CASSLAARGLYEQYF. CDR3 nucleotide sequence: TGTGCCAGCAGCTTAGCGGCCAGGGGGCTTTACGAGCAGTACTTC.

This chain links TRBV2 with TRBJ1-4; D is possibly TRBD1 (5 bases). CDR1 and CDR2 from the germline V gene are SNHLY and FYNNEI. Trimming removed 2 bases at V and 5 bases at J, with 15 bases between. This CDR3 has 16 residues. The CDR3 bases are TGTGCCAGCAGTGAAACCGCCCATTGGGGGAATGAAAAACTGTTTTTT. Translation: CASSETAHWGNEKLFF.

This chain joins TRBV9 and TRBJ2-7; D tentatively reads TRBD1 or TRBD2 (5 bases each). The V end was cut by 0 bases, the J end by 1 base, with 11 bases between. Germline V gives CDR1 SGDLS, CDR2 YYNGEE. The CDR3 extends over 15 amino acids. This CDR3 is CASSVAGTASYEQYF. The CDR3 DNA reads TGTGCCAGCAGCGTAGCCGGGACCGCGTCCTACGAGCAGTACTTC.

The V gene is TRBV12-3 or TRBV12-4, the J gene TRBJ2-7, with D perhaps TRBD1 (5 bases). The V gene lost 4 bases and the J gene lost 6 bases, with 10 bases spanning the gap. CDR3 length: 12 residues. CDR3 in DNA: TGTGCCAGCAGTTCTCAGGGTAGCGAGCAGTACTTC. This encodes CASSSQGSEQYF.

The J gene is TRBJ1-6, the V gene TRBV7-9; 7 nucleotides line up with TRBD1. Losses at the gene ends were 4 bases for V and 14 bases for J; bases not matched to a gene: 11. Germline CDR1 and CDR2: SEHNR and FQNEAQ (reference sequence). The CDR3 length is 14 residues. CDR3 residues: CASSSPRGHETLHF. Written as DNA, the CDR3 is TGTGCCAGCAGCTCACCAAGGGGGCACGAAACCCTCCACTTT.

The chain combines TRBV11-2 with TRBJ2-5; perhaps D is TRBD1 or TRBD2 (5 bases each). V lost 4 bases, J lost 5 bases, and 17 bases lay in between. This CDR3 is built from 15 residues. CDR1 is SGHAT, CDR2 FQNNGV, per germline. This CDR3 is CASSSLRGRPETQYF. CDR3 DNA: TGTGCCAGCAGCTCCTTACGGGGCCGGCCGGAGACCCAGTACTTC.

This chain uses TRBV7-9 with TRBJ1-1, with D unresolved. Trimming removed 5 bases at V and 3 bases at J, with 16 bases between. The CDR3 is 15 amino acids. Per the germline V gene, CDR1 is SEHNR and CDR2 is FQNEAQ (reference sequence). The CDR3 bases are TGTGCCAGCAGCCCCGATAGACTAAGGGACACTGAAGCTTTCTTT. It encodes CASSPDRLRDTEAFF.